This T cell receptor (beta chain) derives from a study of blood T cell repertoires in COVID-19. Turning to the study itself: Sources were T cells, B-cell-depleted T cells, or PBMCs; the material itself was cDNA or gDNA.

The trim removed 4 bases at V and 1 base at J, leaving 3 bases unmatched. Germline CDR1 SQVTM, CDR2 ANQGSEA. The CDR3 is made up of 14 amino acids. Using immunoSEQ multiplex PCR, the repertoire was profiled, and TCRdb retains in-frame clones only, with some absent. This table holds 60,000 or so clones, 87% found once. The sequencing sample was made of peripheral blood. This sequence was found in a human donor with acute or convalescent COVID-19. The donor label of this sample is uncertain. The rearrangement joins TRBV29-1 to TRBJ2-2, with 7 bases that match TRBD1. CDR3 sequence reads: CSVGRGWNTGELFF. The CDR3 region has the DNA TGCAGCGTTGGCAGGGGGTGGAACACCGGGGAGCTGTTTTTT.